This T cell receptor beta chain was recorded in a study of early T cells in non-severe SARS-CoV-2 infection. Across the study: RNA in bulk from unsorted whole blood was sequenced, and chains were unpaired. Whole-study findings and limits: VDJdb matching skewed toward anti-spike CD8 responses, missing private and CD4 specificities.

The CDR3 sequence is 14 residues long. Germline CDR1 SSHAT, CDR2 FNYEAQ (reference sequence). Researchers attached unique molecular identifiers to individual cDNA molecules. TCRdb reprocessed the 5' RACE reads via MiXCR and lists one record per CDR3 protein. The sample shows almost 45,000 distinct CDR3 sequences, 6% to 6.5% of them seen only once. This clonotype has ten or more counts. Its cognate antigen is unknown. At one boundary the junction diverges from the germline segment, which might be a read error. The rearrangement joins TRBV7-7 to TRBJ2-3; tentatively, D is TRBD2 (6 bases). The sequenced sample was whole blood. The receptor was derived from an adult who was a healthcare worker with PCR-confirmed SARS-CoV-2 infection or an uninfected control (not recorded which). The CDR3 bases are TGTGCTAGCAGCCCGGGCGGGGGCACAGATACGCAGTATTTT. It encodes CASSPGGGTDTQYF.